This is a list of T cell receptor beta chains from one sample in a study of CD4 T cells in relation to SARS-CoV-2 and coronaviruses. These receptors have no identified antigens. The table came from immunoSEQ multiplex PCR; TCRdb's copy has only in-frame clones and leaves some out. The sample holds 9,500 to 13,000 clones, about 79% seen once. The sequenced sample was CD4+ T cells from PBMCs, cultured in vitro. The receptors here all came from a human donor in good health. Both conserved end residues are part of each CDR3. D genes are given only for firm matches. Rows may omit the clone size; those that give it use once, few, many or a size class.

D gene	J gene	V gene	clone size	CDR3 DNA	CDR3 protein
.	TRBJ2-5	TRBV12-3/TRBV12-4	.	TGTGCCAGCAGTTTAATCCAGGTAGAGACCCAGTACTTC	CASSLIQVETQYF
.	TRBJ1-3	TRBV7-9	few	TGTGCCATCACCCCTGGAAACACCATATATTTT	CAITPGNTIYF
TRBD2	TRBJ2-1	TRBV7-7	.	TGTGCTAGCAGCCCATCTGTGGGAGGGCAGCGCGAGCAGTTCTTC	CASSPSVGGQREQFF
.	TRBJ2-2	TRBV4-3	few	TGCGCCAGCAGCCCCTTAAATGGGCCCATCCCCGGGGAGCTGTTTTTT	CASSPLNGPIPGELFF
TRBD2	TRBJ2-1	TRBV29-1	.	TGCAGCGTTGAGGGGGGGGTGGGACTAGCGGGACAACATGAGCAGTTCTTC	CSVEGGVGLAGQHEQFF
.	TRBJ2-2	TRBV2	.	TGTGCCAGCAGTGTCTTAGCCAGGGAGCTGTTTTTT	CASSVLARELFF
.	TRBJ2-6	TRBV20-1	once	TGCAGCGCCTCTGTTGCCAACGTCCTGACTTTC	CSASVANVLTF
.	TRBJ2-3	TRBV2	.	TGTGCCAACTCGCGCGGGCCTCCCGTCCCAGATACGCAGTATTTT	CANSRGPPVPDTQYF
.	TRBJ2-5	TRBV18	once	TGTGCCAGCTCACCCAGTGATGAGACCCAGTACTTC	CASSPSDETQYF
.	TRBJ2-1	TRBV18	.	TGTGCCAGCTCCCTCCAGGAACTTGCTTTCTTC	CASSLQELAFF
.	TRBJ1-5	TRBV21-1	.	TGTGCCAGCGAACCAGGCAGACCAAATCAGCCCCAGCATTTT	CASEPGRPNQPQHF
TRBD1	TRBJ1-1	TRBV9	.	TGTGCCAGCAGCGCCGTGACAGGGCCGAACACTGAAGCTTTCTTT	CASSAVTGPNTEAFF
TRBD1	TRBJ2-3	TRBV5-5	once	TGTGCCAGCAGCCCGCCGGGACAGAGCACAGATACGCAGTATTTT	CASSPPGQSTDTQYF
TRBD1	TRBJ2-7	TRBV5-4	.	TGTGCCAGCAGCTTCCAGGGGGCGCGTAGCGAGCAGTACTTC	CASSFQGARSEQYF
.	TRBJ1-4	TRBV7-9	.	TGTGCCAGCAGCTTGGGGTCAACTAATGAAAAACTGTTTTTT	CASSLGSTNEKLFF
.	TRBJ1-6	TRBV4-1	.	TGCGCCAGCAGCGGGGACGGATTTTTTAATAATTCACCCCTCCACTTT	CASSGDGFFNNSPLHF
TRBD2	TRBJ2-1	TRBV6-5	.	TGTGCCAGCGGACTAGCCTACAATGAGCAGTTCTTC	CASGLAYNEQFF
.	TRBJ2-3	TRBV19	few	TGTGCCAGTAGTATGCAGGGGACAGATACGCAGTATTTT	CASSMQGTDTQYF
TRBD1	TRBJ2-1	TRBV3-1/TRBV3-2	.	TGTGCCAGCAGCTTAAGTAGTGCCGGGACAGGGGGAAACAATGAGCAGTTCTTC	CASSLSSAGTGGNNEQFF
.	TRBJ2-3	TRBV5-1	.	TGCGCCAGCAGCTCACAGGGCCAAGAGACAGATACGCAGTATTTT	CASSSQGQETDTQYF
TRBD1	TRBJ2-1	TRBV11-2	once	TGTGCCAGCACTCGGGACAGGCCCTCCTACAATGAGCAGTTCTTC	CASTRDRPSYNEQFF
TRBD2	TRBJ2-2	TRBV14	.	TGTGCCAGCAGCCCTAGCGGGGGTCTGGGGACCGGGGAGCTGTTTTTT	CASSPSGGLGTGELFF
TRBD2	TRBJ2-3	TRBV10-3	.	TGTGCCATCAGTGAGTCCCGGGGACTAGCGGGGAACACGCAGTATTTT	CAISESRGLAGNTQYF
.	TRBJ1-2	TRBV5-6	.	TGTGCCAGCAGCTTGGATCTGGGATTGGTATATGGCTACACCTTC	CASSLDLGLVYGYTF
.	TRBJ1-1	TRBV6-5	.	TGTGCCAGCAGTTTAGACCCAAACACTGAAGCTTTCTTT	CASSLDPNTEAFF
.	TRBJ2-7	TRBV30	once	TGTGCCTGGAGTGTTGCAGTTTACGAGCAGTACTTC	CAWSVAVYEQYF
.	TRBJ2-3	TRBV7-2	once	TGTGCCAGCAGCTCTTCGCCCAGGGGAACAGATACGCAGTATTTT	CASSSSPRGTDTQYF
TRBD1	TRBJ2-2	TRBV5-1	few	TGCGCCAGCAGGGACCCGGGACAGGGGAACACCGGGGAGCTGTTTTTT	CASRDPGQGNTGELFF
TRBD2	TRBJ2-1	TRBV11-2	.	TGTGCCAGCAGCCCCAGCGGGAGGGGCGGTGAGCAGTTCTTC	CASSPSGRGGEQFF
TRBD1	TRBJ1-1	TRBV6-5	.	TGTGCCAGCGGAGGGGGCCTCAATGAAGCTTTCTTT	CASGGGLNEAFF
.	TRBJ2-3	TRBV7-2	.	TGTGCCAGCAGCAGAGCAGCGGATACGCAGTATTTT	CASSRAADTQYF
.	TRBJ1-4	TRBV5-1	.	TGCGCCAGCAGCAAAGGGGATGCTGAAAAACTGTTTTTT	CASSKGDAEKLFF
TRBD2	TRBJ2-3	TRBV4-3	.	TGCGCCAGCAGCCAAGTCGGAGCGGGGGCCACAGATACGCAGTATTTT	CASSQVGAGATDTQYF
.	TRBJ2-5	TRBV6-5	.	TGTGCCAGCAGAGCCTGGGGGCAGCTAGGAGAGACCCAGTACTTC	CASRAWGQLGETQYF
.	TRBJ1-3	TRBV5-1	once	TGCGCCAGCAGCTTGGCAGCCTCTGGAAACACCATATATTTT	CASSLAASGNTIYF